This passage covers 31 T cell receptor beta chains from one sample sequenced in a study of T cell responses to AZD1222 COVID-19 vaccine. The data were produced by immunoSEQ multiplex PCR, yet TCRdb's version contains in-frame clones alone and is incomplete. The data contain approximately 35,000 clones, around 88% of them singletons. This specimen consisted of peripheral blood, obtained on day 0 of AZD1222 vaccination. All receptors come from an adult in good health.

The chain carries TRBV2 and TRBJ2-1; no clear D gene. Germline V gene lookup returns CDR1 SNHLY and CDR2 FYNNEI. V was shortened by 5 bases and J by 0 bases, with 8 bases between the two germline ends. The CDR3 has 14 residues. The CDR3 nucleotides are TGTGCCAGCAGTTTGTACGTCTCCTACAATGAGCAGTTCTTC. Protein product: CASSLYVSYNEQFF.

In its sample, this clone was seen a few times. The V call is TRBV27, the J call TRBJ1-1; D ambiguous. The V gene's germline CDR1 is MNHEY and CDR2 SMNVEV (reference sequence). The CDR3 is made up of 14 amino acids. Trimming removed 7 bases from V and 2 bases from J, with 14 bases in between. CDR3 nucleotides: TGTGCCAGCAAGGAATCAGGAGCCAACACTGAAGCTTTCTTT. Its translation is CASKESGANTEAFF.

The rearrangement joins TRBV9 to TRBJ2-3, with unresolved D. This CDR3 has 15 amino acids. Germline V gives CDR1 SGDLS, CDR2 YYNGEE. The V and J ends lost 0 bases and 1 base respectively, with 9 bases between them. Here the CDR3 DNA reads TGTGCCAGCAGCGTAGTGCGGCTGGGCACAGATACGCAGTATTTT. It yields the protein CASSVVRLGTDTQYF. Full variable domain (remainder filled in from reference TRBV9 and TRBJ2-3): DSGVTQTPKHLITATGQRVTLRCSPRSGDLSVYWYQQSLDQGLQFLIQYYNGEERAKGNILERFSAQQFPDLHSELNLSSLELGDSALYFCASSVVRLGTDTQYFGPGTRLTVL.

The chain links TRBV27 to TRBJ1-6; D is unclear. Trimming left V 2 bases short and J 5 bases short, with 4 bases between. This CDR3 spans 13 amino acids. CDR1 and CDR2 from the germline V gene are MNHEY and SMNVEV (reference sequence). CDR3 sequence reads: CASSLGNNSPLHF. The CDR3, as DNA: TGTGCCAGCAGTTTAGGGAATAATTCACCCCTCCACTTT.

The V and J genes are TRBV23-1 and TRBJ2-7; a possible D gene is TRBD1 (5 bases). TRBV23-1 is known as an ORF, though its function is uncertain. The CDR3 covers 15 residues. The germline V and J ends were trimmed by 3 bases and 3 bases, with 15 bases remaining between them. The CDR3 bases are TGCGCCAGCAGTCACCCGGATAGGGGTTACTACGAGCAGTACTTC. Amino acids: CASSHPDRGYYEQYF.

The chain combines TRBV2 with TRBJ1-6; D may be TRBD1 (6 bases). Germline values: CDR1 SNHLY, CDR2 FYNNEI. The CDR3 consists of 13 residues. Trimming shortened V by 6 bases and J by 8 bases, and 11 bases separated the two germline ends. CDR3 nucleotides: TGTGCCAGCAGGGATACAGGGTATTCACCCCTCCACTTT. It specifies CASRDTGYSPLHF.

The CDR3 region has the DNA TGTGCCACCAGTGAACAGGGGTCGCGGGAAGCTTTCTTT. Its protein product is CATSEQGSREAFF. The gene calls are TRBV24-1 and TRBJ1-1; 7 bases line up with TRBD1. There are 13 residues in the CDR3. In germline, CDR1 is KGHDR, CDR2 SFDVKD. V dropped 4 bases and J dropped 8; count of bases not matched to a gene: 6.

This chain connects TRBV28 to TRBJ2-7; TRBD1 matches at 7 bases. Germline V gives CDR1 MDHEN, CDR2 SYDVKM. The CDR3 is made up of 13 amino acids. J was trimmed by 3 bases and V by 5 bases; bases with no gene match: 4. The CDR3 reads CASSQDRFYEQYF. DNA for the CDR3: TGTGCCAGCAGTCAGGACAGGTTCTACGAGCAGTACTTC.

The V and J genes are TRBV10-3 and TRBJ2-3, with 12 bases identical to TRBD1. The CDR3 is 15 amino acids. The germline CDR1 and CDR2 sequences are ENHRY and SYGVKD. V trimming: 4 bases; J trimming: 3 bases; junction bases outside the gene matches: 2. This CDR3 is CAISGGQGATDTQYF. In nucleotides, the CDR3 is TGTGCCATCAGTGGGGGACAGGGGGCTACAGATACGCAGTATTTT.

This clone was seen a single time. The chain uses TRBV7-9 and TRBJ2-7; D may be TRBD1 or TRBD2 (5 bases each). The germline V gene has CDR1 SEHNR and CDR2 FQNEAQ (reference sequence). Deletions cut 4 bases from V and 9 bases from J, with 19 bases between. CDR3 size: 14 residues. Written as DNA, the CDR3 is TGTGCCAGCAGCTCCCCAGTAGGGGAGCACGTGCAGTACTTC. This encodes CASSSPVGEHVQYF.

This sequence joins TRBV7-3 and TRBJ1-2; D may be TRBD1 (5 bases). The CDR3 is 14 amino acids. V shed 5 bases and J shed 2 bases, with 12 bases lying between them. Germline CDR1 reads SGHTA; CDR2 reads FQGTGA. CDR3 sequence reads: CASSPGGSNYGYTF. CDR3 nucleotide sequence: TGTGCCAGCAGCCCCGGGGGGTCGAACTATGGCTACACCTTC.

The DNA for the CDR3 is TGTGCCAGCAGCTTAGGGCCGAACTCTGGAAACACCATATATTTT. It encodes CASSLGPNSGNTIYF. This rearrangement joins TRBV7-9 to TRBJ1-3; D gene unclear. V shed 1 base and J shed 0 bases, with 7 bases lying between them. CDR1 is SEHNR and CDR2 is FQNEAQ in the germline V gene (reference sequence). CDR3 size: 15 residues.

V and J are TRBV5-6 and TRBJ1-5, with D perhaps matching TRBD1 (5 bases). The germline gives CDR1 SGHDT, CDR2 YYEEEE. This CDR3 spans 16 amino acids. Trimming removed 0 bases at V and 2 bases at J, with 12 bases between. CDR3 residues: CASSLAAGRGNQPQHF. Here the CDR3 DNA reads TGTGCCAGCAGCTTGGCTGCGGGGCGAGGCAATCAGCCCCAGCATTTT.

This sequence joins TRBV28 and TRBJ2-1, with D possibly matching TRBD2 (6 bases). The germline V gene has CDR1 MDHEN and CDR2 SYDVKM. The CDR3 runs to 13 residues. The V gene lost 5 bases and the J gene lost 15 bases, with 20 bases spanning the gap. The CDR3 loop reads CASSLILTSLLFF. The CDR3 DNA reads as TGTGCCAGCAGTCTTATATTGACTAGTTTGCTGTTCTTC.

Written as DNA, the CDR3 is TGTGCCAGCAGAAAAACAGGGAGTAACTATGGCTACACCTTC. The encoded protein is CASRKTGSNYGYTF. V usage is TRBV27 and J usage is TRBJ1-2, with D possibly being TRBD1 (6 bases). There are 14 residues in the CDR3. Germline CDR1 reads MNHEY; CDR2 reads SMNVEV (reference sequence). Trimming took 6 bases from V and 1 from J, leaving 12 bases between them.

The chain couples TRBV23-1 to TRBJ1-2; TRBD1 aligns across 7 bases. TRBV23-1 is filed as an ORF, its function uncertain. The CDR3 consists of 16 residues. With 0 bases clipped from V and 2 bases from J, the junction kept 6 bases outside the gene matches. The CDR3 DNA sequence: TGCGCCAGCAGTCAATCGGACAGGCTTTCCAACTATGGCTACACCTTC. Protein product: CASSQSDRLSNYGYTF.

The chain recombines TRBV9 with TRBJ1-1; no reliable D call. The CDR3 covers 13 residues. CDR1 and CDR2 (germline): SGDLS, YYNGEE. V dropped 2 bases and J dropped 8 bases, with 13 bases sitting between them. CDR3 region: CASSVDPEREAFF. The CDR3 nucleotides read TGTGCCAGCAGCGTTGATCCGGAGCGGGAAGCTTTCTTT.

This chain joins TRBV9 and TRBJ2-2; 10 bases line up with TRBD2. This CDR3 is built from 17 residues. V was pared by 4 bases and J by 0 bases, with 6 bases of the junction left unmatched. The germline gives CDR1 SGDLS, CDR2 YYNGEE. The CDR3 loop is CASSTRAGGPNTGELFF. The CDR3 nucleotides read TGTGCCAGCAGCACTAGAGCGGGAGGGCCGAACACCGGGGAGCTGTTTTTT.

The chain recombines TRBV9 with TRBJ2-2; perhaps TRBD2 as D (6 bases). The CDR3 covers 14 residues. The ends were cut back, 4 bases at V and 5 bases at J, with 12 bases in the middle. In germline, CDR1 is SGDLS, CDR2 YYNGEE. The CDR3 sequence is CASSHGTATGELFF. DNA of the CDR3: TGTGCCAGCAGCCACGGGACTGCGACCGGGGAGCTGTTTTTT.

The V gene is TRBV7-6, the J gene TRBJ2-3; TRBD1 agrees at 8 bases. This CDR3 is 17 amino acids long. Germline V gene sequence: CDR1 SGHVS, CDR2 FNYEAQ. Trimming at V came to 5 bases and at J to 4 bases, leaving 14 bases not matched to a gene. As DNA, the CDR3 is TGTGCCAGCAGCCCTTCCTACGGGACAGGAAGTTCAGATACGCAGTATTTT. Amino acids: CASSPSYGTGSSDTQYF.

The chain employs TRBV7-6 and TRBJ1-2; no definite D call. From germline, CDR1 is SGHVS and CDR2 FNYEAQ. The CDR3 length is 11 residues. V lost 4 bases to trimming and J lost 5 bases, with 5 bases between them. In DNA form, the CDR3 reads TGTGCCAGCAGCTCCACGTATGGCTACACCTTC. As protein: CASSSTYGYTF.

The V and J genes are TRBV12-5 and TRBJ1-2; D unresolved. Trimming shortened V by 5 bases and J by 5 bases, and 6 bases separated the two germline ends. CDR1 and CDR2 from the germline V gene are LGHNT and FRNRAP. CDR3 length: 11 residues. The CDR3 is CASGDFYGYTF. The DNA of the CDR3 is TGTGCTAGTGGTGATTTTTATGGCTACACCTTC.

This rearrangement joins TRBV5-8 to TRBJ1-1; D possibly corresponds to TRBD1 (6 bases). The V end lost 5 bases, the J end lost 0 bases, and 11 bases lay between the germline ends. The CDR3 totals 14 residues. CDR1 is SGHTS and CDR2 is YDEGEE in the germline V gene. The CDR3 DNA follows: TGTGCCAGCAGGGTCAGGGGTCTGAACACTGAAGCTTTCTTT. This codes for CASRVRGLNTEAFF.

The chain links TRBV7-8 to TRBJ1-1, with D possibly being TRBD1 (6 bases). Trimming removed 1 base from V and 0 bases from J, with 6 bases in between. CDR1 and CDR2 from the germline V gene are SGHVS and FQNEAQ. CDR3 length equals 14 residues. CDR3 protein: CASSLGGLNTEAFF. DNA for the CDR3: TGTGCCAGCAGCTTAGGGGGGCTGAACACTGAAGCTTTCTTT. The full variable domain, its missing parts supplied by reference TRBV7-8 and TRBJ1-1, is GAGVSQSPRYKVAKRGQDVALRCDPISGHVSLFWYQQALGQGPEFLTYFQNEAQLDKSGLPSDRFFAERPEGSVSTLKIQRTQQEDSAVYLCASSLGGLNTEAFFGQGTRLTVV.

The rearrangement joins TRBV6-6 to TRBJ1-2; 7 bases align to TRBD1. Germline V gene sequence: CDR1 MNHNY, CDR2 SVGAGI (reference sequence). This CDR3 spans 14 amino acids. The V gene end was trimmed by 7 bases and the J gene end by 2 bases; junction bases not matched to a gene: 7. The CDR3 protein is CASNQGGANYGYTF. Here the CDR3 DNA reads TGTGCCAGCAACCAGGGGGGAGCCAACTATGGCTACACCTTC.

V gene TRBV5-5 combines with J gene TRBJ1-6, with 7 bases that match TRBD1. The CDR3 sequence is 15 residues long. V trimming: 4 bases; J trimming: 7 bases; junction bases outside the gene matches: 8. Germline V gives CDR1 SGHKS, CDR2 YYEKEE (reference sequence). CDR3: CASSRGTATNSPLHF. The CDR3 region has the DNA TGTGCCAGCAGCCGAGGGACAGCCACGAATTCACCCCTCCACTTT.

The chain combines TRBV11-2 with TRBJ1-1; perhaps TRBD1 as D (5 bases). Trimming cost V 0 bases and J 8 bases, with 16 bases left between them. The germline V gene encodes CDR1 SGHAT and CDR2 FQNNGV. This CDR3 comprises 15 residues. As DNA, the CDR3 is TGTGCCAGCAGCTTAGAGGCTGACAGTCGTACGGAAGCTTTCTTT. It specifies CASSLEADSRTEAFF.

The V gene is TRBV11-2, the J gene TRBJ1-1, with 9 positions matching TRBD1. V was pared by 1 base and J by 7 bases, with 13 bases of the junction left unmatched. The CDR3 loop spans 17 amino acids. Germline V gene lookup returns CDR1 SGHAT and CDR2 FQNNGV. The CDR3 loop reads CASSLGAGQGSNGEAFF. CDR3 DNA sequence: TGTGCCAGCAGCTTAGGGGCGGGACAGGGTAGTAACGGTGAAGCTTTCTTT.

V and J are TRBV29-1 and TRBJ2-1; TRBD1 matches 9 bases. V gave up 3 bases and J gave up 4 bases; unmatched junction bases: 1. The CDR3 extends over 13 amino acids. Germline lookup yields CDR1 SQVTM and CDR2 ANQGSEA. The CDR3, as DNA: TGCAGCGTTGAGGGGACAGGGTACAATGAGCAGTTCTTC. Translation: CSVEGTGYNEQFF.

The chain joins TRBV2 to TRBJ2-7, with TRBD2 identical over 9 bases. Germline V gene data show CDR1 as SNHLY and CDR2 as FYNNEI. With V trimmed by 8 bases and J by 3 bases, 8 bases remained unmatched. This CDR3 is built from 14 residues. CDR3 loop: CASGRLAAYYEQYF. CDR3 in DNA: TGTGCCAGCGGGAGACTAGCGGCTTACTACGAGCAGTACTTC.

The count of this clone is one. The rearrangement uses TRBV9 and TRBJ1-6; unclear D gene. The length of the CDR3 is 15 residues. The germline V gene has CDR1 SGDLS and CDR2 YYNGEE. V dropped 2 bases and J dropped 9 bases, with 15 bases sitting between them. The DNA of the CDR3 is TGTGCCAGCAGCGTTTCTCCATCCTTAGGTTCACCCCTCCACTTT. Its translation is CASSVSPSLGSPLHF. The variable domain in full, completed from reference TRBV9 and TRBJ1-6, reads DSGVTQTPKHLITATGQRVTLRCSPRSGDLSVYWYQQSLDQGLQFLIQYYNGEERAKGNILERFSAQQFPDLHSELNLSSLELGDSALYFCASSVSPSLGSPLHFGNGTRLTVT.